This TCR beta chain appears in the sequencing data of a study of shared clonotypes between healthy human individuals. The study, taken as a whole, reports: Clonotypes shared by all four sorted-subset donors had higher generation probabilities than non-shared clonotypes.

Healthy HIV-negative adults with no recent acute infections or vaccinations were recruited as donors. Clones were sequenced by immunoSEQ multiplex PCR, and TCRdb holds only the in-frame ones, with some missing. Found here are millions of clones, roughly 93% of them singletons; the top ten hold about 0.41%. As regards this clone: Its specificity is not known.

There are 16 residues in the CDR3. V was pared by 1 base and J by 4 bases, with 14 bases between. Germline CDR1 is MGHRA and CDR2 is YSYEKL. The chain couples TRBV4-1 to TRBJ1-3, with D unresolved. The specimen sequenced was naive CD4+ T cells from PBMCs. Sample subset: CD45RA+ positively selected. This TCR derives from a man younger than 35 in good health. Some clones in this sample may be carry-over from other donors' samples. CDR3 in DNA: TGCGCCAGCAGCCAAGTTTCTGGGCTGGGAGGAAACACCATATATTTT. Protein: CASSQVSGLGGNTIYF.